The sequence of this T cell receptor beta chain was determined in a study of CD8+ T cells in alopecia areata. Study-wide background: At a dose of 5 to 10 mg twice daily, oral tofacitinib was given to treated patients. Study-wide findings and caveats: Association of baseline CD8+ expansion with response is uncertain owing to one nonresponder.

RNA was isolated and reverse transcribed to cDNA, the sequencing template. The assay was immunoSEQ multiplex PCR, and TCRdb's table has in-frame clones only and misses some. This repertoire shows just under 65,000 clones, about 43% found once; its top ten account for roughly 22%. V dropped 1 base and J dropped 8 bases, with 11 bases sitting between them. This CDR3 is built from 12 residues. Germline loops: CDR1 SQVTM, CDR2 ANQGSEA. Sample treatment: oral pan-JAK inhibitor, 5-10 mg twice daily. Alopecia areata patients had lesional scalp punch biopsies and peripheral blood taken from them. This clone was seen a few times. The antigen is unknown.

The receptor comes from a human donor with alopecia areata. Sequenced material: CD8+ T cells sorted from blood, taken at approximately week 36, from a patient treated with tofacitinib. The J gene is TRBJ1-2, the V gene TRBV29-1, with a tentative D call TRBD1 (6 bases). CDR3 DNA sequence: TGCAGCGTTGAAGTGGAGGGGGACGGCTACACCTTC. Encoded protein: CSVEVEGDGYTF. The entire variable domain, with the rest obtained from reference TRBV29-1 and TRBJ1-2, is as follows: SAVISQKPSRDICQRGTSLTIQCQVDSQVTMMFWYRQQPGQSLTLIATANQGSEATYESGFVIDKFPISRPNLTFSTLTVSNMSPEDSSIYLCSVEVEGDGYTFGSGTRLTVV.